Listed here is a single T cell receptor (beta chain). Its antigen has not been determined. No much larger clone is present one base from it, and per-base qualities are unavailable. The sample belongs to a study of cytomegalovirus exposure and HLA in healthy donors (dated by TCRdb to about 2017). In the study overall: An earlier analysis of several hundred of the donors reported more than 250 Gb of sequence data and more than 90 million unique TCR beta sequences from approximately 180 million T cells. Donor age, sex, ethnicity and CMV serostatus were compiled together with the repertoire data. Among about 370 genotyped donors of the cohort, an average of approximately 200,000 unique TCR beta nucleotide sequences was sequenced per donor, of which 15% to 20% were non-productive. In the later analysis, no new phenotypic data were used to find candidate immune exposures; instead, reliance was placed on TCR beta sequences and their occurrence across donors. Besides the first cohort of under 700 subjects, a separate validation cohort made up of over 95 different subjects was used. Using immunosequencing, the study profiled T cell repertoires from 666 subjects and related those repertoires to cytomegalovirus serostatus. The genetic ancestry cluster associated with self-reported Caucasian donors included 65% to 90% of the roughly 400 genotyped donors. A later genetic analysis took genome-wide SNP genotypes for about three fifths of the roughly 670 donors and used that subset as a discovery cohort. To predict cytomegalovirus infection status, the study combined high-throughput TCR immunosequencing, statistical association of individual TCRs with disease status, and machine learning. In an earlier analysis of several hundred of the donors, high-throughput TCR beta sequencing was used to judge whether each TCR beta V gene segment behaved as functional or pseudogenic. A later analysis re-examined previously published TCR beta repertoires from more than 550 donors and added high-resolution HLA genotyping to investigate patterns of TCR occurrence. Because of strong linkage in the cohort, roughly five DR-DQ haplotypes were treated as single units for association and clustering. Every discovery cohort repertoire had been produced on one sequencing platform. Around 330 gigabases of sequencing data and around 80 million unique TCR sequences made up an early release that covered roughly 670 HLA-typed donors. Both class I and class II loci were covered by HLA typing, at four-digit resolution. The study was designed to test whether signatures of past pathogen exposure could be identified by cataloging public T cell receptors. The number of typed donors differed by locus: about 629-630 for A, B, C, DRB1 and DQB1; 500 to 550 for DQA1; around 610 for DPA1; and about 450 for DPB1. The paper as a whole reports these results and caveats: Only TCR beta chains were sequenced in this cohort, and the absence of alpha or paired-chain data limited detectable features. The classifier was reported to diagnose cytomegalovirus status with high specificity and sensitivity in both the original and validation cohorts. According to a later analysis, parvovirus B19, influenza, CMV and Epstein-Barr virus appeared linked to several top co-occurrence clusters. Presence/absence analyses assumed roughly uniform sequencing depth across donors, an assumption that may not hold. According to a later analysis, most CMV-associated TCR beta chains appeared to be HLA-restricted, and the HLA associations seemed to be driven largely by CMV exposure. Because HLA typing was unavailable for some donors at each locus, only the typed subset was used in association tests. In vitro tests confirmed that a few of the cytomegalovirus-associated TCR beta chains recognize cytomegalovirus antigens. The authors suggested that the approach could potentially be extended to other disease states and immunological phenotypes. In an earlier analysis of roughly 560 of the donors, most TCR beta V segments were observed in productive rearrangements about 90% or about 30% of the time, broadly matching IMGT annotations. A later genetic analysis associated a missense DCLRE1C variant with V-gene and J-gene trimming of TCR beta chains, and an independent cohort replicated the association. In a later analysis, the rate of TCR association differed among HLA loci, with DRB1 alleles having the most associated TCRs and HLA-C alleles having the fewest. A further reported finding was that TCR beta sequences accurately predicted the HLA-A and HLA-B alleles for most subjects in the first cohort. Linkage disequilibrium might explain the correlated functional status among segregating V segments, but an unknown experimental factor could not be ruled out. Because the 87-base-pair reads could not distinguish some IMGT-functional V segments, including TRBV6-2 and TRBV6-3, those segments were excluded. In a later analysis, 16,951 TCR beta sequences were associated with specific HLA alleles at a false discovery rate of 0.05. Compared with equally common non-associated chains, HLA-associated TCR beta chains in a later analysis were more clonally expanded and had lower generation probabilities. Strong co-occurrence of HLA alleles, especially DR and DQ, made assigning TCR associations to individual alleles difficult. A group of highly shared sequence variants was considered likely to be a technical artifact of the sequencing pipeline. According to a later genetic analysis, donors in an Asian-associated ancestry cluster had fewer N-insertions in productive TCRs than the approximately 650-donor mean. A total of some 180 TCR beta chains were listed by the study as associated with cytomegalovirus. The earlier analysis of almost 600 of the donors excluded roughly 16 rarely observed V segments, including chromosome 9 orphons, because counts were too low. For the cohort, immune exposure information was limited to CMV serostatus. Most TCR sequences were seen in very few donors, while some public TCRs were found in many individuals.

V loses 7 bases of germline sequence and J loses 3 bases, and the interval between the two ends is 19 bases. The germline V gene yields MRHNA for CDR1 and SNTAGT for CDR2. Inclusive of the bounding cysteine and phenylalanine, the CDR3 is 15 residues long. Just the 45-base CDR3 DNA is kept, in frame starting at base 1. Library preparation employed the immunoSEQ multiplex PCR assay. For the multiplex PCR, a mixture combining 60 forward primers for TCR Vbeta segments and 13 reverse primers for TCR Jbeta segments was used. The CDR3 region of rearranged TCR beta genes was amplified from genomic DNA with a multiplex PCR assay. The Illumina HiSeq System was used to sequence the amplified TCR beta libraries as 87-base-pair reads. The authors processed their data as follows. A later analysis tallied tens of millions of unique TCR beta chains across the approximately 670 repertoires, and some 10 million of those chains were shared by two or more donors. Raw reads were error-corrected and collapsed into unique sequences with a nearest-neighbor algorithm that merged closely related sequences to remove PCR and sequencing errors. Alignment of CDR3 sequences to IMGT reference sequences was used to assign V, D and J gene segments. For a sequence to be retained, a match of at least six nucleotides was required to both a V gene segment and a J gene segment. Rearrangements were classified as productive when the CDR3 lacked stop codons and remained in frame with V and J, and all other rearrangements were classified as non-productive. Following IMGT convention, CDR3 was defined as the stretch from the second conserved V-encoded cysteine to the conserved J-encoded phenylalanine. Sequences without an unambiguous match to a single V gene segment were excluded from the earlier analysis of a few hundred of the donors. In an earlier analysis of roughly 500 of the donors, V segments were called functional above 56.7% productive rearrangements and were called segregating when the between-donor standard deviation exceeded 5%. A statistical classification framework was developed to diagnose cytomegalovirus status using the catalog of TCR beta chain sequences. In a later analysis, V and J genes were assigned by comparing TCR nucleotide sequences against IMGT/GENE-DB human TR gene sequences. A later analysis assigned CDR3 sequences and most-parsimonious VDJ recombination scenarios with the TCRdist pipeline. In a later analysis, every TCR beta chain was defined by the combination of its CDR3 amino acid sequence and its V-gene family, and reads without a unique V-gene family were dropped. In a later analysis, approximately 640 highly shared, low-generation-probability nucleotide sequences were removed to address suspected cross-contamination and a sequencing artifact. In a later analysis, a clonal expansion index for each public chain was calculated from normalized within-repertoire ranks of inferred template counts. Generation probabilities in a later analysis came from a VDJ recombination model fitted to out-of-frame rearrangements, and those results were checked against IGoR. In a later analysis, TCR-TCR, TCR-HLA and TCR-CMV co-occurrence was scored with hypergeometric tests, and a repertoire-size bias correction was applied to TCR pairs. In a later analysis, false discovery rates were estimated by permuting HLA or CMV assignments 20 times. A later analysis grouped co-occurring TCRs with DBSCAN, adding TCRdist sequence similarity when clustering within HLA-allele-positive subsets. Repertoires with fewer than 30,000 or more than 120,000 public chains, plus five repertoires with anomalous nucleotide sharing, were excluded from co-occurrence clustering. What TCRdb holds here is the immuneACCESS table cut down to in-frame rearrangements. Part of the clones is not present; checked against another copy, under half of the missing clones reflect an unresolved V gene, and the others are unexplained. The V and J calls and clone size come from that table; D and trimming were worked out from the DNA. This sample holds about 96,000 clones; 79% were observed only once. In total, the top ten clones hold about 2.5% of the sample.

The cohort comprised around 700 healthy bone marrow donors. At the time of sampling, all cohort members were nominally healthy, though unrecorded immune exposures were likely present. The donor tested CMV seronegative, placing the donor among the approximately 400 seronegative members of the cohort. A peripheral blood sample was collected from each donor, and TCR beta sequencing was performed on peripheral blood mononuclear cells. Genomic DNA extraction from the blood cell samples was performed with the Qiagen DNeasy Blood Extraction Kit. This receptor was identified in a man between 25 and 39 years old in good health and CMV-seronegative. The chain is encoded by TRBV6-4 joined to TRBJ2-7, with a weak D call of TRBD2 (5 bases match). Sequences were obtained from PBMCs. The DNA is as follows: TGTGCCAGCATTCGTATTCGGGGTGCCCACTACGAGCAGTACTTC. Translated, it gives CASIRIRGAHYEQYF.